A single T cell receptor (beta chain) is shown here with its context. Other DNA sequences in this sample translate to the same CDR3. Participant reports of clinical history set cohort assignment. The data belong to a study of blood T cell repertoires in COVID-19. Across the whole study: Sample material is recorded as cDNA or gDNA derived from T cells, B-cell-depleted T cells, or PBMCs.

The assay was immunoSEQ multiplex PCR, and TCRdb's table has in-frame clones only and misses some. This table holds a few hundred thousand clones, roughly 80% found once. From germline, CDR1 is MNHEY and CDR2 SMNVEV (reference sequence). The CDR3 is 13 amino acids. V was trimmed by 0 bases and J by 7 bases, leaving 9 bases between them. This TCR derives from a woman between 45 and 65 years old who had recovered from COVID-19. V is TRBV27 and J is TRBJ1-1; perhaps TRBD1 as D (5 bases). Source material: PBMCs or T cells enriched from blood (not recorded which). CDR3 residues: CASSLSSGGEAFF. DNA for the CDR3: TGTGCCAGCAGTTTATCGTCGGGGGGTGAAGCTTTCTTT.